Following are 8 T cell receptor beta chains from one sample sequenced in a study of radiotherapy plus CTLA-4 blockade in lung cancer. TCRdb's table, derived via immunoSEQ multiplex PCR, lists solely in-frame clones and lacks some. The table has about 88,000 clones, about 78% seen once. This sample comprised peripheral blood, obtained from a patient treated with radiotherapy plus ipilimumab. The source of these receptors is a human donor with non-small cell lung cancer that progressed on radiotherapy plus ipilimumab.

In DNA form, the CDR3 reads TGTGCCAGCAGCCTTACAGGGGTTACTGAAGCTTTCTTT. This sequence encodes CASSLTGVTEAFF. The chain recombines TRBV9 with TRBJ1-1; 7 positions agree with TRBD1. CDR1 SGDLS and CDR2 YYNGEE come from the germline V gene. The CDR3 runs 13 residues. V was pared by 4 bases and J by 5 bases, with 5 bases of the junction left unmatched.

V is TRBV27 and J is TRBJ2-1; no definite D call. Germline CDR1 MNHEY, CDR2 SMNVEV (reference sequence). Trimming shortened V by 6 bases and J by 9 bases, and 15 bases separated the two germline ends. The length of the CDR3 is 13 residues. CDR3 sequence: CASSFLSSSEQFF. As DNA, the CDR3 is TGTGCCAGCAGCTTCTTGTCATCGAGTGAGCAGTTCTTC.

This rearrangement joins TRBV28 to TRBJ1-4; D unresolved. CDR1 and CDR2 from the germline V gene are MDHEN and SYDVKM. The V gene lost 7 bases and the J gene lost 6 bases, with 9 bases spanning the gap. The CDR3 is made up of 12 amino acids. The chain's CDR3 is CASKGFDEKLFF. CDR3 sequence (DNA): TGTGCCAGCAAAGGGTTTGATGAAAAACTGTTTTTT.

The chain uses TRBV28 and TRBJ2-1; no firm D call. CDR1 is MDHEN and CDR2 is SYDVKM in the germline V gene. The V end was cut by 4 bases, the J end by 3 bases, with 16 bases between. CDR3 length: 16 residues. CDR3 in amino acids: CASSSQLILNYNEQFF. In DNA, the CDR3 is TGTGCCAGCAGTTCTCAACTGATACTAAACTACAATGAGCAGTTCTTC.

This clone occurred a few times. The chain couples TRBV28 to TRBJ1-5; 8 bases fit TRBD1. The CDR3 consists of 15 residues. CDR1 and CDR2 (germline): MDHEN, SYDVKM. The V segment lost 5 bases and the J segment 3 bases; nucleotides outside the gene matches: 6. DNA of the CDR3: TGTGCCAGCAGTGCCGGGACAGGTCACAATCAGCCCCAGCATTTT. As protein: CASSAGTGHNQPQHF.

On this clone: A junction end diverges from the germline sequence, so it may reflect a read error. J is TRBJ2-7 and V is TRBV6-5, with no clear D. The CDR3 contains 12 residues. The germline CDR1 and CDR2 sequences are MNHEY and SVGAGI. The CDR3 DNA reads as TGTGCCATCAGTGACGGCTCCTACGAGCAGTACTTC. Its translation is CAISDGSYEQYF.

The chain links TRBV9 to TRBJ2-2, with D hard to call. Germline assignment: CDR1 SGDLS and CDR2 YYNGEE. Between the trimmed V and J ends, which lost 1 base and 5 bases, there was a span of 15 bases. The CDR3 runs to 16 residues. The CDR3 here is CASSVRYQIGTGELFF. CDR3 nucleotide sequence: TGTGCCAGCAGCGTAAGGTACCAAATTGGGACCGGGGAGCTGTTTTTT.

The CDR3 DNA is TGCGCCAGCAGCTGGAACAGGGACTCCTACGAGCAGTACTTC. Encoded protein: CASSWNRDSYEQYF. The chain joins TRBV5-1 to TRBJ2-7; D perhaps matches TRBD1 (6 bases). Germline V gives CDR1 SGHRS, CDR2 YFSETQ. This CDR3 is built from 14 residues. The V and J ends lost 3 bases and 0 bases respectively, with 10 bases between them.